These 26 T cell receptor beta chains were sequenced from one sample in a study of CD8+ T cells in alopecia areata. Isolated RNA was reverse transcribed into cDNA used as the sequencing template. Data came from immunoSEQ multiplex PCR; TCRdb stores just in-frame clones and leaves some out. The sample yields 200,000 to 250,000 clones, approximately 61% seen once. This specimen consisted of CD4+ T cells sorted from blood, obtained at week 0. All receptors derive from a human donor with alopecia areata.

As regards this clone: The junction departs from the called germline gene at one end, perhaps through a read error. This chain connects TRBV30 to TRBJ2-1; 9 bases line up with TRBD2. Germline V CDR1 and CDR2: GTSNPN, SVGIG (reference sequence). CDR3 size: 14 residues. As DNA, the CDR3 is TGTGCCTGGAGTCGCGGGAGGGCCTATAATGAGCAGTTCTTC. It codes for CAWSRGRAYNEQFF.

This chain uses TRBV29-1 with TRBJ1-2, with D possibly TRBD1 on 6 matching bases. Looked up from germline, CDR1 is SQVTM and CDR2 is ANQGSEA. Trimming took off 5 bases at V and 5 bases at J, with 15 bases between the two ends. This CDR3 has 13 amino acids. The CDR3 DNA is TGCAGCGTTTCGGCCCCCGGACAGTATGGCTACACCTTC. Translated: CSVSAPGQYGYTF.

V and J are TRBV23-1 and TRBJ2-3; 10 positions match TRBD2. TRBV23-1 is assigned to the ORF class and has an uncertain function. V lost 0 bases, J lost 1 base, and 10 bases stayed unmatched. This CDR3 comprises 19 residues. In DNA form, the CDR3 reads TGCGCCAGCAGTCAATCCTACTGGACTAGCGGCGACCGCACAGATACGCAGTATTTT. This sequence encodes CASSQSYWTSGDRTDTQYF.

This clone was seen once. The chain uses TRBV30 and TRBJ2-3, with 12 nucleotides matching TRBD2. The CDR3 covers 15 residues. Germline CDR1 reads GTSNPN; CDR2 reads SVGIG (reference sequence). J gave up 0 bases and V 2 bases, and 0 bases lay outside the gene matches. The DNA for the CDR3 is TGTGCCTGGAGTCTAGCGGGGGGGAGCACAGATACGCAGTATTTT. Translation gives CAWSLAGGSTDTQYF.

V is TRBV6-1 and J is TRBJ2-2, with D perhaps matching TRBD2 (6 bases). CDR3 size: 13 residues. V was clipped by 6 bases and J by 4 bases, with 9 bases between them. Germline V CDR1 and CDR2: MNHNS, SASEGT. CDR3 loop: CASSGGTTGELFF. The CDR3 DNA reads as TGTGCCAGCAGCGGCGGGACCACCGGGGAGCTGTTTTTT.

DNA for the CDR3: TGTGCCAGCAGCTTAGCCGAGAGGGGAGCAGGAGCTTTCTTT. Translating it yields CASSLAERGAGAFF. The gene calls are TRBV7-9 and TRBJ1-1; possibly TRBD1 for D (5 bases). The V gene lost 0 bases and the J gene lost 10 bases, with 15 bases spanning the gap. The CDR3 sequence is 14 residues long. The germline CDR1 and CDR2 sequences are SEHNR and FQNEAQ (reference sequence).

The chain is built from TRBV5-1 and TRBJ2-5; weak D call: TRBD2 (7 bases). Germline V CDR1 and CDR2: SGHRS, YFSETQ. CDR3 length: 14 amino acids. CDR3 DNA sequence: TGCGCAACAGCGGGACAAATGATCCAAGAGACCCAGTACTTC. Its translation is CATAGQMIQETQYF. The full variable domain, completed using reference TRBV5-1 and TRBJ2-5, is KAGVTQTPRYLIKTRGQQVTLSCSPISGHRSVSWYQQTPGQGLQFLFEYFSETQRNKGNFPGRFSGRQFSNSRSEMNVSTLELGDSALYLCATAGQMIQETQYFGPGTRLLVL.

This clone came up a few times. The chain uses TRBV6-6 and TRBJ1-1; D is possibly TRBD1 (6 bases). The length of the CDR3 is 13 residues. Trimming pared 6 bases from V and 5 bases from J, leaving 13 bases between. Germline-derived CDR1 and CDR2 are MNHNY and SVGAGI (reference sequence). CDR3 in amino acids: CASRRQASTEAFF. The CDR3 bases are TGTGCCAGCAGGAGACAGGCATCTACTGAAGCTTTCTTT.

As to this clone: The sample contains more than one DNA sequence encoding this CDR3. The genes are TRBV15 and TRBJ1-2; 8 positions match TRBD1. The junction had 7 bases not matched to a gene; V was cut back by 3 bases and J by 7 bases. The CDR3 is 14 amino acids. Germline loops: CDR1 LNHNV, CDR2 YYDKDF (reference sequence). CDR3 sequence (DNA): TGTGCCACCAGCAGGCGAGGACAGGGAGGTGGCTACACCTTC. Encoded protein: CATSRRGQGGGYTF.

The chain carries TRBV4-1 and TRBJ2-7; weak D call: TRBD1 (6 bases). The CDR3 loop spans 20 amino acids. The germline V gene has CDR1 MGHRA and CDR2 YSYEKL. Trimming removed 5 bases from V and 3 bases from J, with 32 bases in between. The CDR3 DNA follows: TGCGCCAGCAGCGAACGGGCGGCCGTACGGGTGTCGAGGACAGACTACGAGCAGTACTTC. Translating it yields CASSERAAVRVSRTDYEQYF.

This clone appeared a few times. The CDR3 nucleotides are TGCGCCAGCAGCTTGGATGGACACACTGAAGCTTTCTTT. Translating it yields CASSLDGHTEAFF. The gene calls are TRBV5-1 and TRBJ1-1, with D unclear. V lost 0 bases to trimming and J lost 3 bases, with 6 bases between them. CDR1 is SGHRS, CDR2 YFSETQ, per germline. The CDR3 runs to 13 residues.

This clone was seen a handful of times. This chain joins TRBV18 and TRBJ2-3, with D hard to call. This CDR3 contains 14 residues. The germline gives CDR1 KGHSH, CDR2 LQKENI. V gave up 4 bases and J gave up 2 bases, with 10 bases separating them. The CDR3 loop is CASSQYGYTDTQYF. The CDR3 coding sequence is TGTGCCAGCTCACAATACGGGTACACAGATACGCAGTATTTT. Drawing the rest from reference TRBV18 and TRBJ2-3, the complete variable domain is NAGVMQNPRHLVRRRGQEARLRCSPMKGHSHVYWYRQLPEEGLKFMVYLQKENIIDESGMPKERFSAEFPKEGPSILRIQQVVRGDSAAYFCASSQYGYTDTQYFGPGTRLTVL.

V gene TRBV27 combines with J gene TRBJ2-7, with 7 nucleotides matching TRBD1. The germline CDR1 and CDR2 sequences are MNHEY and SMNVEV (reference sequence). The CDR3 consists of 14 residues. The V and J ends lost 5 bases and 6 bases, in that order; junction bases with no gene match: 10. Here the CDR3 reads CASSRRTGASEQYF. In DNA form, the CDR3 reads TGTGCCAGCAGTAGGAGAACAGGGGCCTCCGAGCAGTACTTC.

This clone was seen a handful of times. The genes are TRBV29-1 and TRBJ2-7, with D perhaps assigned TRBD1 or TRBD2 (5 bases each). The CDR3 sequence is 13 residues long. V shed 0 bases and J shed 2 bases, with 8 bases lying between them. Looked up from germline, CDR1 is SQVTM and CDR2 is ANQGSEA. The CDR3 sequence: CSVEDRGTYEQYF. In DNA, the CDR3 is TGCAGCGTTGAAGATCGGGGCACCTACGAGCAGTACTTC.

V usage is TRBV29-1 and J usage is TRBJ2-3; 9 bases match TRBD1. Germline V gives CDR1 SQVTM, CDR2 ANQGSEA. This CDR3 is 14 amino acids long. The V gene end was trimmed by 2 bases and the J gene end by 1 base; junction bases not matched to a gene: 1. CDR3 nucleotide sequence: TGCAGCGTTGAACGACAGGGGGGCACAGATACGCAGTATTTT. This encodes CSVERQGGTDTQYF.

This rearrangement joins TRBV6-5 to TRBJ2-1; 12 bases line up with TRBD2. This CDR3 has 12 residues. The V gene end was trimmed by 5 bases and the J gene end by 10 bases; junction bases not matched to a gene: 0. Looked up from germline, CDR1 is MNHEY and CDR2 is SVGAGI. The CDR3 DNA reads as TGTGCCAGCAGTGGACTAGCGGGAGAGCAGTTCTTC. Amino acids: CASSGLAGEQFF.

This chain connects TRBV29-1 to TRBJ2-7; D may match TRBD1 or TRBD2 (5 bases each). Trimming cost V 4 bases and J 4 bases, with 14 bases left between them. This CDR3 comprises 13 residues. Germline V gives CDR1 SQVTM, CDR2 ANQGSEA. CDR3 sequence reads: CSVGQGGLYEQYF. The CDR3 bases are TGCAGCGTTGGGCAGGGCGGGTTGTACGAGCAGTACTTC.

The V gene is TRBV2, the J gene TRBJ2-3, with 9 bases fitting TRBD1. The CDR3 sequence is 12 residues long. Germline CDR1 reads SNHLY; CDR2 reads FYNNEI. The J segment lost 7 bases and the V segment lost 7 bases, leaving 3 bases of the junction unmatched. The DNA for the CDR3 is TGTGCCAGCACCAACAGGGGGCATACGCAGTATTTT. Amino acids: CASTNRGHTQYF.

The chain couples TRBV2 to TRBJ2-3; 8 nucleotides agree with TRBD1. The CDR3 totals 16 residues. With 7 bases clipped from V and 1 base from J, the junction kept 10 bases outside the gene matches. CDR1 SNHLY and CDR2 FYNNEI come from the germline V gene. The CDR3 bases are TGTGCCAGCACCCCCGTACCGGGACAGGGCACAGATACGCAGTATTTT. It translates to CASTPVPGQGTDTQYF.

The gene calls are TRBV25-1 and TRBJ2-3; tentatively, D is TRBD1 (6 bases). CDR1 and CDR2 (germline): MGHDK, SYGVNS. V was cut by 3 bases and J by 3 bases, with 10 bases left in between. The length of the CDR3 is 14 residues. CDR3 region: CASSERGKTDTQYF. The CDR3, as DNA: TGTGCCAGCAGTGAGAGGGGGAAGACAGATACGCAGTATTTT.

The chain joins TRBV29-1 to TRBJ2-7; D remains unclear. CDR1 and CDR2 (germline): SQVTM, ANQGSEA. Between the trimmed V and J ends, which lost 4 bases and 2 bases, there was a span of 12 bases. CDR3 length equals 13 residues. The DNA of the CDR3 is TGCAGCGTTGGTGGGGATATTACCTACGAGCAGTACTTC. It is translated as CSVGGDITYEQYF.

About this clone itself: This same CDR3 is encoded by further DNA sequences in the sample. V is TRBV30 and J is TRBJ1-6, with TRBD1 identical over 9 bases. CDR1 is GTSNPN, CDR2 SVGIG, per germline (reference sequence). There are 13 residues in the CDR3. V shed 1 base, J shed 8 bases, and the junction held 0 bases outside the gene matches. CDR3 in amino acids: CAWSGQGDSPLHF. CDR3 in DNA: TGTGCCTGGAGTGGACAGGGGGATTCACCCCTCCACTTT.

This clone has more than one count but fewer than ten. J is TRBJ2-3 and V is TRBV30; 9 bases match TRBD2. Germline assignment: CDR1 GTSNPN and CDR2 SVGIG (reference sequence). Losses at the gene ends were 0 bases for V and 6 bases for J; bases not matched to a gene: 4. The CDR3 is 14 amino acids. This CDR3 reads CAWSVSGGSDTQYF. In nucleotides, the CDR3 is TGTGCCTGGAGTGTTAGCGGGGGCTCGGATACGCAGTATTTT.

V and J are TRBV15 and TRBJ2-3, with 8 bases aligning to TRBD2. The CDR3 is 18 residues long. The germline CDR1 and CDR2 sequences are LNHNV and YYDKDF (reference sequence). The V gene end was trimmed by 5 bases and the J gene end by 0 bases; junction bases not matched to a gene: 13. The CDR3, as DNA: TGTGCCACCAGCCCACTCCCTCTAGCGGGCTGGAGCACAGATACGCAGTATTTT. As protein: CATSPLPLAGWSTDTQYF.

There are a few counts of this clone. This chain joins TRBV30 and TRBJ2-3; D remains unclear. The CDR3 extends over 14 amino acids. Looked up from germline, CDR1 is GTSNPN and CDR2 is SVGIG (reference sequence). Trimming took 0 bases from V and 2 from J, leaving 9 bases between them. The CDR3 region has the DNA TGTGCCTGGAGTGTAGGGCAGTACACAGATACGCAGTATTTT. This sequence encodes CAWSVGQYTDTQYF. The variable domain in full, with the rest retrieved from reference TRBV30 and TRBJ2-3, is SQTIHQWPATLVQPVGSPLSLECTVEGTSNPNLYWYRQAAGRGLQLLFYSVGIGQISSEVPQNLSASRPQDRQFILSSKKLLLSDSGFYLCAWSVGQYTDTQYFGPGTRLTVL.

The V call is TRBV6-5, the J call TRBJ1-5, with D hard to call. The CDR3 loop spans 13 amino acids. Germline CDR1 and CDR2: MNHEY and SVGAGI. Trimming took 4 bases from V and 3 from J, leaving 7 bases between them. The CDR3: CASSWTYNQPQHF. The CDR3 region has the DNA TGTGCCAGCAGTTGGACCTACAATCAGCCCCAGCATTTT.